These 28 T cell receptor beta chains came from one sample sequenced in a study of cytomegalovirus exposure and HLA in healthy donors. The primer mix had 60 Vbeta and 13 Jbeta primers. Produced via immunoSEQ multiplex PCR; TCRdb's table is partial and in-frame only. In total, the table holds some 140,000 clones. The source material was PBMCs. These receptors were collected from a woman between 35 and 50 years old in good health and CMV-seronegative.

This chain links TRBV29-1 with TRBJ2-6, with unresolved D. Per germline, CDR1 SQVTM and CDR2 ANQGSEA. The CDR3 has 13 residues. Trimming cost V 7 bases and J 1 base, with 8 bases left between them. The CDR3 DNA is TGCAGCGCCGACACTTCTGGGGCCAACGTCCTGACTTTC. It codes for CSADTSGANVLTF. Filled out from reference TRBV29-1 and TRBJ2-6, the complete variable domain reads SAVISQKPSRDICQRGTSLTIQCQVDSQVTMMFWYRQQPGQSLTLIATANQGSEATYESGFVIDKFPISRPNLTFSTLTVSNMSPEDSSIYLCSADTSGANVLTFGAGSRLTVL.

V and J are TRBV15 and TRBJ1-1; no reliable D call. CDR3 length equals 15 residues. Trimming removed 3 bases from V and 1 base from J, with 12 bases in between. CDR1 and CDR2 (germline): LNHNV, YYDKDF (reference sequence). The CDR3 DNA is TGTGCCACCAGCAGCCCAGTGGTTCAGAACACTGAAGCTTTCTTT. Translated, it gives CATSSPVVQNTEAFF.

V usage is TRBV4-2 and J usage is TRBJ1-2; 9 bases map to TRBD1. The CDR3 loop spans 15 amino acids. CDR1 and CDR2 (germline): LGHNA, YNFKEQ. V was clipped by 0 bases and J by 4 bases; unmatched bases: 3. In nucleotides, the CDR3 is TGTGCCAGCAGCCAAGAAACACAGGGGGCCTATGGCTACACCTTC. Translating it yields CASSQETQGAYGYTF.

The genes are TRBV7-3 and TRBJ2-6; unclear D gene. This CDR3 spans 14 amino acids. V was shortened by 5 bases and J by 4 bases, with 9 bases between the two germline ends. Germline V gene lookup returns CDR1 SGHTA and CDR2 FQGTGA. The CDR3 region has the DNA TGTGCCAGCAGCCCCGACTCCGGGGCCAACGTCCTGACTTTC. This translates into CASSPDSGANVLTF.

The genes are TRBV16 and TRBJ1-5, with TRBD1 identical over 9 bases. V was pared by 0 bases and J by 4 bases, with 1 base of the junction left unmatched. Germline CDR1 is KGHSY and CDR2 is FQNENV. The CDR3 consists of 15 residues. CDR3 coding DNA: TGTGCCAGCAGCCAATCGACAGGGGGGAATCAGCCCCAGCATTTT. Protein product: CASSQSTGGNQPQHF. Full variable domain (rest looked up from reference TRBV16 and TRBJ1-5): GEEVAQTPKHLVRGEGQKAKLYCAPIKGHSYVFWYQQVLKNEFKFLISFQNENVFDETGMPKERFSAKCLPNSPCSLEIQATKLEDSAVYFCASSQSTGGNQPQHFGDGTRLSIL.

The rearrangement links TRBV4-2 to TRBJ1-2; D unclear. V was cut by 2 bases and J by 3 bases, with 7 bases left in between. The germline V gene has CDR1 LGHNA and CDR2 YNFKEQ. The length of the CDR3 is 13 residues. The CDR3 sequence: CASSQPPDYGYTF. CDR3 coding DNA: TGTGCCAGCAGCCAACCCCCAGACTATGGCTACACCTTC.

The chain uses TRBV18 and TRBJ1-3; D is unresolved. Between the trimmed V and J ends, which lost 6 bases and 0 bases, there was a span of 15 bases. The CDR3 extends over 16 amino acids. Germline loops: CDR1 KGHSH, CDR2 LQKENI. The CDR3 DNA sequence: TGTGCCAGCTCGCCAGATGGCACCGTCTCTGGAAACACCATATATTTT. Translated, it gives CASSPDGTVSGNTIYF.

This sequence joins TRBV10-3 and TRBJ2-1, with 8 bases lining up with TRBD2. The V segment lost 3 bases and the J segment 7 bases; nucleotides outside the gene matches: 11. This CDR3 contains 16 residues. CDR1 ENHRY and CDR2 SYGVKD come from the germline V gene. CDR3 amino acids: CAISDSTGGQWNEQFF. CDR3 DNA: TGTGCCATCAGTGACTCGACGGGGGGGCAGTGGAATGAGCAGTTCTTC.

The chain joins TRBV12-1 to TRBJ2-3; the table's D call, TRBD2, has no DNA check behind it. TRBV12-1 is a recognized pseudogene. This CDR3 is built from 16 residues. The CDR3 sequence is CASILTGGGSTDTQYF. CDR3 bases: TGTGCCAGCATCTTAACGGGAGGTGGCAGCACAGATACGCAGTATTTT.

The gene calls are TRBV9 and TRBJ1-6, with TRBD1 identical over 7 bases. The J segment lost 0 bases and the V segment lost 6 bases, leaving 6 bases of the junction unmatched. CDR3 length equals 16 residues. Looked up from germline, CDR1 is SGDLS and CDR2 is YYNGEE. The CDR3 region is CASTGRDSSYNSPLHF. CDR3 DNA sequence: TGTGCCAGCACTGGTAGGGACAGCTCCTATAATTCACCCCTCCACTTT.

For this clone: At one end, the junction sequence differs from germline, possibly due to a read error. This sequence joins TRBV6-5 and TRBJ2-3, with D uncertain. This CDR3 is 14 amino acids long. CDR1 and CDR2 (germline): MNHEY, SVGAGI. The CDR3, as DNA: TGTGCCAGCAGTTACTCGAAGAATGCAGGCCGTGGCCTTTTT. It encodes CASSYSKNAGRGLF.

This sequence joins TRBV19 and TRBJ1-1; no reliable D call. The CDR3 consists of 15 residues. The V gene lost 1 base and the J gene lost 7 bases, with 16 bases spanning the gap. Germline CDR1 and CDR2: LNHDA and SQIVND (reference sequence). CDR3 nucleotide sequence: TGTGCCAGTAGTATAGGATCTAGTACGGTCCTTGAAGCTTTCTTT. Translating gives CASSIGSSTVLEAFF.

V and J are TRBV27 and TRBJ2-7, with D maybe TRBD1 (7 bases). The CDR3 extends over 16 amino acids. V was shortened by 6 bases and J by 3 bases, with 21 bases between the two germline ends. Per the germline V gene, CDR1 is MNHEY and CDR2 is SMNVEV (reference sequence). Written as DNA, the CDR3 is TGTGCCAGCAGCCGGGGTGAGACAGGGACTGTCTACGAGCAGTACTTC. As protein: CASSRGETGTVYEQYF.

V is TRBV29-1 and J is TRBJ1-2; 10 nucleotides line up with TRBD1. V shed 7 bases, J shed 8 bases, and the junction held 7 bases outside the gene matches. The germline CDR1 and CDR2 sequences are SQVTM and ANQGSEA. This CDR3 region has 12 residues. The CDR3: CSDRQGASGYTF. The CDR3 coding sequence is TGCAGCGATCGACAGGGGGCGAGCGGCTACACCTTC. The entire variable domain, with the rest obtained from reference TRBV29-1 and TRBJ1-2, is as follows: SAVISQKPSRDICQRGTSLTIQCQVDSQVTMMFWYRQQPGQSLTLIATANQGSEATYESGFVIDKFPISRPNLTFSTLTVSNMSPEDSSIYLCSDRQGASGYTFGSGTRLTVV.

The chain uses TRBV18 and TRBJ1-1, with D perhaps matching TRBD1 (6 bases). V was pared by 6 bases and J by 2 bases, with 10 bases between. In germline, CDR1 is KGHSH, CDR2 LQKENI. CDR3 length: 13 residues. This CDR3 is CASSADSNTEAFF. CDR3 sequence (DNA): TGTGCCAGCTCGGCGGACAGTAACACTGAAGCTTTCTTT.

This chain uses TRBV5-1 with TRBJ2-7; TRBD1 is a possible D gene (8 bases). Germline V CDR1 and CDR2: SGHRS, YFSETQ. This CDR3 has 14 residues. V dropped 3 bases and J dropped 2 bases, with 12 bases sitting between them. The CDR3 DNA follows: TGCGCCAGCAGCTACACAGGGGGGGCCTACGAGCAGTACTTC. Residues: CASSYTGGAYEQYF.

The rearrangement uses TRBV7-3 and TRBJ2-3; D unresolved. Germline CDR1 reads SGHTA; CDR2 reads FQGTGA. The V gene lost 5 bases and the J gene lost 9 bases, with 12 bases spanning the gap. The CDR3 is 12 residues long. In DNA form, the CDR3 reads TGTGCCAGCAGCCCTGAGGCTGGGACGCAGTATTTT. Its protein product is CASSPEAGTQYF.

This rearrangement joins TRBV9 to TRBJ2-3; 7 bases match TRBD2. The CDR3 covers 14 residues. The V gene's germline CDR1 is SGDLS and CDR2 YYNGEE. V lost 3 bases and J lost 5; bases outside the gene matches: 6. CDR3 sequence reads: CASSASTSLDTQYF. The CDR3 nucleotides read TGTGCCAGCAGCGCGTCGACTAGCTTAGATACGCAGTATTTT. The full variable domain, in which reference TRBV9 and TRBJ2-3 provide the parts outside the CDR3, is DSGVTQTPKHLITATGQRVTLRCSPRSGDLSVYWYQQSLDQGLQFLIQYYNGEERAKGNILERFSAQQFPDLHSELNLSSLELGDSALYFCASSASTSLDTQYFGPGTRLTVL.

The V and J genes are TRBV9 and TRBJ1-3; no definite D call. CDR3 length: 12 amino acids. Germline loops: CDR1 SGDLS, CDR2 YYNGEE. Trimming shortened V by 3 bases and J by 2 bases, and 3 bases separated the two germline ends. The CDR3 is CASSAPGNTIYF. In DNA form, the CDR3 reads TGTGCCAGCAGCGCTCCTGGAAACACCATATATTTT. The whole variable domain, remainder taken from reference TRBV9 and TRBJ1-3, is DSGVTQTPKHLITATGQRVTLRCSPRSGDLSVYWYQQSLDQGLQFLIQYYNGEERAKGNILERFSAQQFPDLHSELNLSSLELGDSALYFCASSAPGNTIYFGEGSWLTVV.

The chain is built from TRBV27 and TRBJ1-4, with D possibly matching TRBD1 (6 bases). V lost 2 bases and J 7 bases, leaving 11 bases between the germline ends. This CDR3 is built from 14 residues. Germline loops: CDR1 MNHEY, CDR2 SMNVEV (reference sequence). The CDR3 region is CASSLRQGFEKLFF. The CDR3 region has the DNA TGTGCCAGCAGTTTAAGGCAGGGGTTTGAAAAACTGTTTTTT.

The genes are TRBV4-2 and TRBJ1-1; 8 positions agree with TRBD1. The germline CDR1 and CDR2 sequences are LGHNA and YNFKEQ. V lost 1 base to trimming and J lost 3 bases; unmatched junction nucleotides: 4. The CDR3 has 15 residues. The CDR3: CASSQGTGRDTEAFF. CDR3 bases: TGTGCCAGCAGCCAAGGGACAGGGAGGGACACTGAAGCTTTCTTT.

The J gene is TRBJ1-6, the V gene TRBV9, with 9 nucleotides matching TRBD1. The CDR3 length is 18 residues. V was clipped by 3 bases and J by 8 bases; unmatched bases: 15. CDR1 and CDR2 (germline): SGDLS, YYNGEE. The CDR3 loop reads CASSAQPMGTGIYSPLHF. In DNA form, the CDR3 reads TGTGCCAGCAGCGCCCAACCTATGGGGACAGGGATTTATTCACCCCTCCACTTT.

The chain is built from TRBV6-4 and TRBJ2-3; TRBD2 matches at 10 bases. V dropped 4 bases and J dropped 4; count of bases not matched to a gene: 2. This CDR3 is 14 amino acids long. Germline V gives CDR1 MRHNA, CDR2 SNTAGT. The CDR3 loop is CASSASGGADTQYF. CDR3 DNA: TGTGCCAGCAGTGCTAGCGGGGGAGCAGATACGCAGTATTTT.

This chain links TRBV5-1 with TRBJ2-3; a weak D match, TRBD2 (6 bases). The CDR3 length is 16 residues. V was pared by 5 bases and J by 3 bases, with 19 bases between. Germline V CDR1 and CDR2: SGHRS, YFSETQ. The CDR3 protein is CASRGGNNDGTDTQYF. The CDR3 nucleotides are TGCGCCAGCAGGGGGGGTAATAACGATGGGACAGATACGCAGTATTTT. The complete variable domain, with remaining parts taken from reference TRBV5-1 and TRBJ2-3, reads KAGVTQTPRYLIKTRGQQVTLSCSPISGHRSVSWYQQTPGQGLQFLFEYFSETQRNKGNFPGRFSGRQFSNSRSEMNVSTLELGDSALYLCASRGGNNDGTDTQYFGPGTRLTVL.

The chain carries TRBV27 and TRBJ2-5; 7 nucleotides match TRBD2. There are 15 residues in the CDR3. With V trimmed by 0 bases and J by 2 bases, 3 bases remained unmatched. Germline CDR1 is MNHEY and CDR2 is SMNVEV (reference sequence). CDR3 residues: CASSLSSGWQETQYF. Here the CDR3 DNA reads TGTGCCAGCAGTTTATCTAGCGGGTGGCAAGAGACCCAGTACTTC.

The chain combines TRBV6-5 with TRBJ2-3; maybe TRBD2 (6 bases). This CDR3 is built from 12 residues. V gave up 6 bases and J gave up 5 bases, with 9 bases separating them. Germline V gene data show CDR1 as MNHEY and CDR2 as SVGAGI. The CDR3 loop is CASSGLRDTQYF. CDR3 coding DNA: TGTGCCAGCAGCGGACTAAGAGATACGCAGTATTTT.

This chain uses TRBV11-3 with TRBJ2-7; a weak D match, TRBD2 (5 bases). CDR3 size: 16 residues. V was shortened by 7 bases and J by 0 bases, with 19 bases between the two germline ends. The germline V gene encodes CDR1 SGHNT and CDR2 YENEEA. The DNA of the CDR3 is TGTGCCAGCACCCACAGATTGCGGGTAAGCTCCTACGAGCAGTACGTC. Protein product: CASTHRLRVSSYEQYV.

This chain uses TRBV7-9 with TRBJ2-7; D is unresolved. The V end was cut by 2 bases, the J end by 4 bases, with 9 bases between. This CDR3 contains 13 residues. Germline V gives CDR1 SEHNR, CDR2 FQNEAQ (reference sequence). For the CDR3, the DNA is TGTGCCAGCAGCTTAAGAGGCAGTTACGAGCAGTACGTC. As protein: CASSLRGSYEQYV.